A selection of T cell receptor beta chains follows, all from one sample in a study of PD-1 and CTLA-4 blockade in melanoma. The table came from immunoSEQ multiplex PCR; TCRdb's copy has only in-frame clones and leaves some out. Among roughly 30,000 clones listed, 80% to 95% were seen once. The starting material was CD8+ T cells from peripheral blood, obtained from a patient given anti-PD-1 treatment. The receptors were sampled from a human donor with melanoma. Both conserved end residues are part of each CDR3. A D gene is named only where the DNA matches it firmly. Part of the rows lack a size; the others show once, few, many or a class for expanded clones.

J: TRBJ2-7; D: TRBD1; size: .; V: TRBV13; DNA: TGTGCCAGCAGCCAAGGGGGCGCATCGCCCGAGCAGTACTTC; CDR3: CASSQGGASPEQYF
J: TRBJ2-7; D: TRBD1; size: .; V: TRBV28; DNA: TGTGCCAGCAGTTTCGGGACAGGAGCCTACGAGCAGTACTTC; CDR3: CASSFGTGAYEQYF
J: TRBJ2-1; D: .; size: .; V: TRBV2; DNA: TGTGCCAGCAGTGACGAGTACGAGCAGTTCTTC; CDR3: CASSDEYEQFF
J: TRBJ1-5; D: TRBD1; size: .; V: TRBV30; DNA: TGTGCCTGGCGTGGGACAGGTTCGGGCCAGCCCCAGCATTTT; CDR3: CAWRGTGSGQPQHF
J: TRBJ2-5; D: TRBD1; size: .; V: TRBV7-9; DNA: TGTGCCAGCAGCTTAGAGAGCAGGGGGCCTCAGCAGACCCAGTACTTC; CDR3: CASSLESRGPQQTQYF
J: TRBJ2-7; D: .; size: once; V: TRBV13; DNA: TGTGCCAGCAGCTCCTATATAACAGGCTACGAGCAGTACTTC; CDR3: CASSSYITGYEQYF
J: TRBJ2-1; D: .; size: .; V: TRBV7-9; DNA: TGTGCCAGCAGCCCACACGGTCAATCCTACAATGAGCAGTTCTTC; CDR3: CASSPHGQSYNEQFF
J: TRBJ2-7; D: TRBD2; size: .; V: TRBV19; DNA: TGTGCCAGTAGTTCGGGACTAGCGGGTTACGAGCAGTACTTC; CDR3: CASSSGLAGYEQYF
J: TRBJ2-5; D: .; size: .; V: TRBV20-1; DNA: TGCAGTGCTAGTCCTTATGAAGGGGTACGCCTCGAGACCCAGTACTTC; CDR3: CSASPYEGVRLETQYF
J: TRBJ1-2; D: TRBD1; size: .; V: TRBV7-9; DNA: TGTGCCAGCAGACGGTACAGGGGGAATGGCTACACCTTC; CDR3: CASRRYRGNGYTF
J: TRBJ2-2; D: TRBD2; size: .; V: TRBV5-6; DNA: TGTGCCAGCAGCTTGGGACTAGCGGGCAACACCGGGGAGCTGTTTTTT; CDR3: CASSLGLAGNTGELFF
J: TRBJ1-2; D: TRBD1; size: .; V: TRBV28; DNA: TGTGCCAGCAGTTTGAGGGGGCGCATCTATGGCTACACCTTC; CDR3: CASSLRGRIYGYTF
J: TRBJ2-2; D: .; size: .; V: TRBV4-1; DNA: TGCGCCAGCAGCCAAGGCACCGGGGAGCTGTTTTTT; CDR3: CASSQGTGELFF
J: TRBJ2-1; D: TRBD2; size: .; V: TRBV27; DNA: TGTGCCAGCAGTCCCCTAGCGGGGCGCTCGCCCAATGAGCAGTTCTTC; CDR3: CASSPLAGRSPNEQFF
J: TRBJ2-3; D: .; size: .; V: TRBV4-1; DNA: TGCGCCAGCAGCCAAGGAGAGGCGGGACGGGGCACAGATACGCAGTATTTT; CDR3: CASSQGEAGRGTDTQYF
J: TRBJ2-7; D: .; size: .; V: TRBV2; DNA: TGTGCCAGCACCCAAGGCGGCAGGAACTCCTACGAGCAGTACTTC; CDR3: CASTQGGRNSYEQYF
J: TRBJ2-5; D: .; size: .; V: TRBV12-3/TRBV12-4; DNA: TGTGCCAGCAGTCCTCCAGAGGGGGAGACCCAGTACTTC; CDR3: CASSPPEGETQYF
J: TRBJ2-5; D: .; size: .; V: TRBV5-1; DNA: TGCGCCAGCAGCTTGGAGGGGGGACGGCAAGAGACCCAGTACTTC; CDR3: CASSLEGGRQETQYF
J: TRBJ2-1; D: TRBD2; size: .; V: TRBV20-1; DNA: TGCAGTGCTAGTTGGCTAGCGGGGGGCCTCTTTGGGAATGAGCAGTTCTTC; CDR3: CSASWLAGGLFGNEQFF
J: TRBJ2-7; D: .; size: .; V: TRBV29-1; DNA: TGCAGCGTTGAAGATCTGGAAGGGGCAGGGAAATACTTC; CDR3: CSVEDLEGAGKYF
J: TRBJ1-2; D: .; size: .; V: TRBV15; DNA: TGTGCCACCAGCAGAGGGGGGGTTGAGGGCTACACCTTC; CDR3: CATSRGGVEGYTF
J: TRBJ2-7; D: .; size: .; V: TRBV19; DNA: TGTGCCAGTAGTATCTTTAGCGGTACCTCCTACGAGCAGTACTTC; CDR3: CASSIFSGTSYEQYF
J: TRBJ2-5; D: TRBD2; size: .; V: TRBV30; DNA: TGTGCCTGGAGTATGTCTAGCGGGGGTGTTGAAGAGACCCAGTACTTC; CDR3: CAWSMSSGGVEETQYF
J: TRBJ2-3; D: TRBD2; size: few; V: TRBV7-6; DNA: TGTGCCAGCAGCTCGGCGAATAGCGGGCTATTCACAGATACGCAGTATTTT; CDR3: CASSSANSGLFTDTQYF
J: TRBJ2-7; D: TRBD1; size: .; V: TRBV6-5; DNA: TGTGCCAGCAGTACACAGGGGGAGGCCTACGAGCAGTACTTC; CDR3: CASSTQGEAYEQYF
J: TRBJ2-5; D: TRBD1; size: once; V: TRBV27; DNA: TGTGCCAGCAGTCCCGACAGGGGAAAGACCCAGTACTTC; CDR3: CASSPDRGKTQYF
J: TRBJ1-2; D: .; size: .; V: TRBV30; DNA: TGTGCCTGGAGTGTAGAGGACAGAGCCTATGGCTACACCTTC; CDR3: CAWSVEDRAYGYTF
J: TRBJ1-3; D: .; size: .; V: TRBV30; DNA: TGTGCCTGGAGTGTAGATCTCTCTGGAAACACCATATATTTT; CDR3: CAWSVDLSGNTIYF
J: TRBJ1-1; D: .; size: .; V: TRBV11-2; DNA: TGTGCCAGCAGCAAATCGACAGCTGAAGCTTTCTTT; CDR3: CASSKSTAEAFF